Here is one T cell receptor (beta chain) with its context. Antigen unknown. The V gene's germline CDR1 is MDHEN and CDR2 SYDVKM. V was shortened by 7 bases and J by 5 bases, with 17 bases between the two germline ends. The CDR3 spans 14 residues. Method: immunoSEQ multiplex PCR; TCRdb's copy keeps in-frame clones and lacks some. This table holds over 850,000 clones, 78% found once. This sample stems from a study of shared clonotypes between healthy human individuals. Study findings and constraints: The study sampled only blood, and tissue repertoires likely differ.

This rearrangement joins TRBV28 to TRBJ1-1; tentative D call: TRBD1 (6 bases). This TCR was sampled from a man between 18 and 29 years old in good health. Some clones in this sample may be carry-over from other donors' samples. Sequenced sample: memory CD4+ T cells from PBMCs. Noted subset: CD45RA-negative fraction. CDR3 in DNA: TGTGCCAGCACCCTAGGGGGGGGCCGGACTGAAGCTTTCTTT. It translates to CASTLGGGRTEAFF.